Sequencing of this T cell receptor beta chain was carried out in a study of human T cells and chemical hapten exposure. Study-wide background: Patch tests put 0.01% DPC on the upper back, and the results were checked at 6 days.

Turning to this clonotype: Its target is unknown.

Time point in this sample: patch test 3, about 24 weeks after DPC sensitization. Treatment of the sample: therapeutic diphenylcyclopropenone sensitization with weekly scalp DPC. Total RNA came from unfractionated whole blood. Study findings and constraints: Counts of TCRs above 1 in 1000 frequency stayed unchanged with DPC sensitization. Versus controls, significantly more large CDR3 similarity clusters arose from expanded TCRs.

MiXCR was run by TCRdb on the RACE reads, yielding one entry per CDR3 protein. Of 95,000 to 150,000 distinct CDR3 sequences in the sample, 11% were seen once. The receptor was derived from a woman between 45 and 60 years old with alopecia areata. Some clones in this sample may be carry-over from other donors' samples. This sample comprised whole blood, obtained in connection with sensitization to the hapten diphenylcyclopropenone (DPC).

The CDR3 is CASSLAETNEQFF. DNA of the CDR3: TGTGCCAGCAGCCTAGCGGAAACCAATGAGCAGTTCTTC. The rearrangement joins TRBV3-1 to TRBJ2-1; D perhaps matches TRBD2 (6 bases). The CDR3 spans 13 residues. Deletions cut 4 bases from V and 6 bases from J, with 10 bases between. The germline gives CDR1 LGHDT, CDR2 YNNKEL (reference sequence).